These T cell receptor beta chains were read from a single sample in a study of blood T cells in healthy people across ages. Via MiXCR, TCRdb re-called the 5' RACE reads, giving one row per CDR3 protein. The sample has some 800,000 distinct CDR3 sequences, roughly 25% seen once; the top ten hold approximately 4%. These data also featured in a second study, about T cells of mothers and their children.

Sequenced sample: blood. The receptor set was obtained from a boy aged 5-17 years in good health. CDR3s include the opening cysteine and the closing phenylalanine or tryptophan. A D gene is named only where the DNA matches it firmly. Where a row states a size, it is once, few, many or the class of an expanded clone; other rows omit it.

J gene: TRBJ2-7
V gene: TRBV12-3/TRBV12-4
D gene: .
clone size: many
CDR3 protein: CASSSGVEQYF
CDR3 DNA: TGTGCCAGCAGTTCAGGGGTCGAGCAGTACTTC

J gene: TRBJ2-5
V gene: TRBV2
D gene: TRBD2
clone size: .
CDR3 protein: CASSEARGIPVETQYF
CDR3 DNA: TGTGCCAGCAGTGAAGCGCGGGGGATTCCGGTTGAGACCCAGTACTTC

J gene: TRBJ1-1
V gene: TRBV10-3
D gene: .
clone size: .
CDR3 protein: CAISDDLGGNTEAFF
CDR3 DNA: TGTGCCATCAGTGATGATCTGGGGGGGAACACTGAAGCTTTCTTT

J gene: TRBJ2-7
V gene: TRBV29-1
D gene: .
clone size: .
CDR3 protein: CSVDVGFNDRIQYF
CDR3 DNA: TGCAGCGTTGATGTGGGATTTAATGACAGGATCCAGTACTTC

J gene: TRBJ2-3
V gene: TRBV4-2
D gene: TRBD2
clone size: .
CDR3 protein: CASSQDGFAGGGTDTQYF
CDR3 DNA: TGTGCCAGCAGCCAAGATGGTTTTGCGGGAGGGGGGACAGATACGCAGTATTTT

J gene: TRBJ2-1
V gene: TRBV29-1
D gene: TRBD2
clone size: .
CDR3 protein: CSGASGSKDEQFF
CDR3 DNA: TGCAGCGGTGCTAGCGGGAGTAAGGATGAGCAGTTCTTC

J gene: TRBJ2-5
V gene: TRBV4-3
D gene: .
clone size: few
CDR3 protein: CASSQDAGREETQYF
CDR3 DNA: TGCGCCAGCAGCCAAGATGCCGGCAGGGAAGAGACCCAGTACTTC

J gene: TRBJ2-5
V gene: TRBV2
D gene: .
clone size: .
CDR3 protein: CASSEGFRSNQETQYF
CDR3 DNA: TGTGCCAGCAGTGAAGGGTTCAGGTCAAACCAAGAGACCCAGTACTTC

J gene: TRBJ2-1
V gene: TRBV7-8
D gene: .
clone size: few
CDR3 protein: CASSWNIRRYNEQFF
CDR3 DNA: TGTGCCAGCAGCTGGAACATCCGTAGGTACAATGAGCAGTTCTTC

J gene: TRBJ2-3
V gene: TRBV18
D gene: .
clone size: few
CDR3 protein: CASSPGMFNPTDTQYF
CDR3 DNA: TGTGCCAGCTCACCCGGCATGTTCAATCCCACAGATACGCAGTATTTT

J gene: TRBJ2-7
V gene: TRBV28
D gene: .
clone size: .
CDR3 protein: CASSGGLGEQYF
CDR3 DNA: TGTGCCAGCAGTGGGGGACTCGGCGAGCAGTACTTC

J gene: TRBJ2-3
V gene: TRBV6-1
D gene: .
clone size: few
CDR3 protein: CASSETPGIDTQYF
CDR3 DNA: TGTGCCAGCAGTGAAACCCCCGGGATTGATACGCAGTATTTT

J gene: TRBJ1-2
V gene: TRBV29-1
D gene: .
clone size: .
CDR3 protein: CSVLEGLGNYGYTF
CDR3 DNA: TGCAGTGTGCTGGAGGGCCTGGGAAACTATGGCTACACCTTC

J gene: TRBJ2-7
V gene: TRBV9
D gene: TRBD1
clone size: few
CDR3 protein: CASSAGGQGPLQYF
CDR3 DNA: TGTGCCAGCAGCGCCGGGGGACAGGGGCCGTTGCAGTACTTC

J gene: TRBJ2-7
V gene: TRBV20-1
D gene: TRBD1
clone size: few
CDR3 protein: CSASGTGWDEQYF
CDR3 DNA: TGCAGTGCTAGTGGGACAGGGTGGGACGAGCAGTACTTC

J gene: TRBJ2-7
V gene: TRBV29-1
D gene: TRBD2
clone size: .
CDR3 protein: CSGVKPGLAYEQYF
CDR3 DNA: TGCAGCGGGGTTAAACCGGGACTAGCCTACGAGCAGTACTTC

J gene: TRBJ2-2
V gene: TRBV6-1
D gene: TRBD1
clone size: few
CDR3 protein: CASSPYRDRGNTGELFF
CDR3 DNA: TGTGCCAGCAGTCCTTACCGGGACAGGGGGAACACCGGGGAGCTGTTTTTT

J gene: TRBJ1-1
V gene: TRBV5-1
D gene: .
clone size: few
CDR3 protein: CASSLAAGEYTEAFF
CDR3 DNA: TGCGCCAGCAGCTTGGCAGCAGGGGAGTACACTGAAGCTTTCTTT

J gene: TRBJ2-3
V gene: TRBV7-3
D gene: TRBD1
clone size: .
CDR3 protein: CASSSPRTGESADTQYF
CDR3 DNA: TGTGCCAGCAGCTCCCCCCGGACAGGGGAGAGCGCAGATACGCAGTATTTT

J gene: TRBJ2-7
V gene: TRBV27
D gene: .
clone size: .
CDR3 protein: CASSQVADAYEQYF
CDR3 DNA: TGTGCCAGCAGTCAAGTAGCGGACGCCTACGAGCAGTACTTC

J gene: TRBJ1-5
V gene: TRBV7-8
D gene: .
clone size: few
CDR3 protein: CASSLDGVKGNLGQPQHF
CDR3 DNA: TGTGCCAGCAGCCTAGATGGGGTGAAGGGGAATTTGGGCCAGCCCCAGCATTTT

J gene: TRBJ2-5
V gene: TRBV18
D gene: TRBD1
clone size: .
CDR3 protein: CASSPTGTEETQYF
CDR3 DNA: TGTGCCAGCTCACCTACCGGGACAGAAGAGACCCAGTACTTC

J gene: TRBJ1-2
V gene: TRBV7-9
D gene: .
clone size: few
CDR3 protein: CATERGYGYTF
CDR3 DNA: TGTGCCACCGAGAGGGGCTATGGCTACACCTTC

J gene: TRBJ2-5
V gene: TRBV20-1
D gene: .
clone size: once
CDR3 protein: CSASFDFRGETQYF
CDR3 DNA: TGCAGTGCTAGCTTCGACTTTAGAGGGGAGACCCAGTACTTC

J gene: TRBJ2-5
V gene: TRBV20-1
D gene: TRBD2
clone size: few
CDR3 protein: CSARPPGGRRETQYF
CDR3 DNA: TGCAGTGCTAGACCCCCGGGGGGGAGGCGGGAGACCCAGTACTTC

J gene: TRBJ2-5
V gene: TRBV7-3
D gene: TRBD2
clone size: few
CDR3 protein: CASSLTAGGRETQYF
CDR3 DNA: TGTGCCAGCAGCTTAACAGCGGGGGGGCGAGAGACCCAGTACTTC

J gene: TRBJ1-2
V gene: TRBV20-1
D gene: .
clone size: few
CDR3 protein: CSASGGVYTF
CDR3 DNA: TGCAGTGCTAGCGGGGGAGTCTACACCTTC

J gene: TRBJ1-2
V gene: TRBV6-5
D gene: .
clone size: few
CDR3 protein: CASSLQRGASGYTF
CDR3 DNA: TGTGCCAGCAGCCTACAGCGGGGGGCGTCAGGCTACACCTTC

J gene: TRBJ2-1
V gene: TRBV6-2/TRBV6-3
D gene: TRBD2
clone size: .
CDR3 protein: CASSYLSGRADNEQFF
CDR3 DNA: TGTGCCAGCAGTTACTTAAGCGGGAGGGCCGATAATGAGCAGTTCTTC

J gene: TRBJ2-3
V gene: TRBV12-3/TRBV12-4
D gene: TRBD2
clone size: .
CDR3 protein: CASSNPRPSGGGPDTQYF
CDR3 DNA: TGTGCCAGCAGTAACCCTAGGCCTAGCGGGGGGGGCCCAGATACGCAGTATTTT

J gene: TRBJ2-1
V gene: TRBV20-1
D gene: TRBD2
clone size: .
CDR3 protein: CSAHPGLAHFEQFF
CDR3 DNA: TGCAGTGCCCATCCGGGACTAGCCCATTTTGAGCAGTTCTTC

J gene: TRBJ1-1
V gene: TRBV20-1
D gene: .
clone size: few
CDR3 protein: CSASLGGAGDTEAFF
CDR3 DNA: TGCAGTGCTAGTTTGGGGGGCGCCGGGGACACTGAAGCTTTCTTT

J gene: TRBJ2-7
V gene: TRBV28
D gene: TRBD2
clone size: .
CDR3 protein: CTSSPNGLAGYEQYF
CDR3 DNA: TGTACCAGCAGCCCCAACGGACTAGCGGGCTACGAGCAGTACTTC

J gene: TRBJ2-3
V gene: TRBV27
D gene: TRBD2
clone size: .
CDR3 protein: CATMDAGADTQYF
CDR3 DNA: TGTGCCACCATGGACGCGGGGGCAGATACGCAGTATTTT

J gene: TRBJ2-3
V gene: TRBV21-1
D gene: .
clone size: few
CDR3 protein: CASRKGQMPTDTQYF
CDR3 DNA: TGTGCCAGCAGAAAGGGACAAATGCCCACAGATACGCAGTATTTT

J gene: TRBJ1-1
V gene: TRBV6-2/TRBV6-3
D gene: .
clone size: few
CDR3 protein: CASSYGSDTEAFF
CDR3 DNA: TGTGCCAGCAGTTACGGGTCGGACACTGAAGCTTTCTTT

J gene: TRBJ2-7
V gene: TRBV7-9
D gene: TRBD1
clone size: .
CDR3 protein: CASSEESRDRDPYEQYF
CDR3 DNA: TGTGCCAGCAGCGAGGAATCCCGGGACAGGGACCCCTACGAGCAGTACTTC

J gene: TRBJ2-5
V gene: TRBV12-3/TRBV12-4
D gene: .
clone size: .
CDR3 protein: CASSLGQGQGATQYF
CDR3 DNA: TGTGCCAGCAGTTTGGGTCAGGGGCAGGGAGCTACCCAGTACTTC

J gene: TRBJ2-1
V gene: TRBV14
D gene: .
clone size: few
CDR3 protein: CASSQDKTGSYNEQFF
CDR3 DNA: TGTGCCAGCAGCCAAGATAAAACGGGAAGTTACAATGAGCAGTTCTTC

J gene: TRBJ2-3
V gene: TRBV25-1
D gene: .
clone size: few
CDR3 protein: CASGTTGTDTQYF
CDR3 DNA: TGTGCCAGCGGAACGACGGGCACAGATACGCAGTATTTT

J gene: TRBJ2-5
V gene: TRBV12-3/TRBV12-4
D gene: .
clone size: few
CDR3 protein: CASSLWSAGQETQYF
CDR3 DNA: TGTGCCAGCAGTTTATGGTCGGCGGGCCAAGAGACCCAGTACTTC

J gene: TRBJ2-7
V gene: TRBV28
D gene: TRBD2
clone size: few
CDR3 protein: CASSLTGLASYEQYF
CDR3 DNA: TGTGCCAGCAGTTTAACGGGACTAGCATCCTACGAGCAGTACTTC

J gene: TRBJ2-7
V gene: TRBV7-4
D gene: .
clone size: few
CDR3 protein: CASTTCLPKGGEGAYEQYF
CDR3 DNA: TGTGCCAGCACCACTTGTCTTCCGAAGGGGGGGGAAGGAGCCTACGAGCAGTACTTC

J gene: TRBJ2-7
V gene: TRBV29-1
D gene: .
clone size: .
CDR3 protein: CSVRQAASYEQYF
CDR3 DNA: TGCAGCGTAAGACAGGCTGCCTCCTACGAGCAGTACTTC

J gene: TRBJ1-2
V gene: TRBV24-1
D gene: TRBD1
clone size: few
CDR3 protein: CATSDPKTGTGTYGYTF
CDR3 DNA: TGTGCCACCAGTGATCCAAAGACAGGGACTGGAACCTATGGCTACACCTTC

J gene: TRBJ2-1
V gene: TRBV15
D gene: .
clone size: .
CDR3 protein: CATSSGREKQFF
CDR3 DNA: TGTGCCACCAGCAGTGGGCGGGAAAAACAGTTCTTC

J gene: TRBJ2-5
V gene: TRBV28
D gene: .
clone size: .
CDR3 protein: CASSGFSETQYF
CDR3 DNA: TGTGCCAGCAGTGGATTCTCGGAGACCCAGTACTTC

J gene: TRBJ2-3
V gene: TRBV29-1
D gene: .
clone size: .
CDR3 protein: CSQTPPMGASTDTQYF
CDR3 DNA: TGCAGCCAAACTCCCCCTATGGGGGCTAGCACAGATACGCAGTATTTT

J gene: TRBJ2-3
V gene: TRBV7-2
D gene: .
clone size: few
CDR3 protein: CASTPDPTLTDTQYF
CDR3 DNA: TGTGCCAGCACCCCCGACCCGACACTCACAGATACGCAGTATTTT

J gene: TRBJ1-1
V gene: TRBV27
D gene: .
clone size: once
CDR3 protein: CGSSLGGGTEAFF
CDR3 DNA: TGTGGCAGCAGTTTGGGGGGGGGCACTGAAGCTTTCTTT

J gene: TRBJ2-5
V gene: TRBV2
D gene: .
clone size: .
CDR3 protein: CASSEFGQTQYF
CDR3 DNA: TGTGCCAGCAGTGAATTCGGGCAGACCCAGTACTTC

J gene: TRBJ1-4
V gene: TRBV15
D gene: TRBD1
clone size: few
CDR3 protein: CATSGTGVKLFF
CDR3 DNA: TGTGCCACCAGCGGGACAGGAGTAAAACTGTTTTTT

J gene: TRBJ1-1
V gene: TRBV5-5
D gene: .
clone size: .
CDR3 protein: CASEIGDRTEAFF
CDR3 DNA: TGTGCCAGTGAAATAGGGGACCGGACTGAAGCTTTCTTT

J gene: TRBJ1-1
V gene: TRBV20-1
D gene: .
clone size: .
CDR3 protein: CSARPARSGTEAFF
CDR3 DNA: TGCAGTGCTAGGCCGGCCAGGTCAGGCACTGAAGCTTTCTTT